Listed here are 4 T cell receptor beta chains from one sample, sequenced in a study of brain T cells in children with intractable seizures. Clones were sequenced by immunoSEQ multiplex PCR, and TCRdb holds only the in-frame ones, with some missing. This table has roughly 110,000 clones, 94% appearing once. The specimen was peripheral blood, collected at surgery. These receptors all come from a boy under three years old with hemimegalencephaly and intractable seizures.

The rearrangement uses TRBV29-1 and TRBJ2-1, with 8 bases that match TRBD2. CDR3 length: 14 amino acids. The J segment lost 6 bases and the V segment lost 1 base, leaving 5 bases of the junction unmatched. Germline V gene lookup returns CDR1 SQVTM and CDR2 ANQGSEA. The CDR3 sequence: CSVEGRTSRNEQFF. Written as DNA, the CDR3 is TGCAGCGTTGAAGGCCGGACTAGCCGCAATGAGCAGTTCTTC.

The rearrangement uses TRBV5-1 and TRBJ2-3; possible D gene TRBD2, 5 bases. Trimming cost V 0 bases and J 7 bases, with 15 bases left between them. Germline V CDR1 and CDR2: SGHRS, YFSETQ. The CDR3 is made up of 15 amino acids. CDR3 bases: TGCGCCAGCAGCTTGGAAGGGAGCCTTGCTCATACGCAGTATTTT. This encodes CASSLEGSLAHTQYF.

The rearrangement links TRBV4-3 to TRBJ2-7; 8 nucleotides match TRBD1. Unmatched junction bases numbered 6, after V lost 1 base and J lost 4 bases. The CDR3 length is 15 residues. The germline CDR1 and CDR2 sequences are LGHNA and YSLEER. The CDR3 region is CASSQGRGRLYEQYF. CDR3 nucleotide sequence: TGCGCCAGCAGCCAAGGCAGGGGGCGATTGTACGAGCAGTACTTC.

This chain links TRBV10-2 with TRBJ1-3; unclear D gene. The ends were cut back, 6 bases at V and 1 base at J, with 16 bases in the middle. The V gene's germline CDR1 is WSHSY and CDR2 SAAADI. This CDR3 spans 16 amino acids. The CDR3 DNA reads as TGCGCCAGCAGGAGAACCCGGGCCCATTCTGGAAACACCATATATTTT. Its translation is CASRRTRAHSGNTIYF.